The present entry profiles one TCR beta chain with its context. TCRdb keeps only in-frame clones here, not all; method: immunoSEQ multiplex PCR. The data contain some 90,000 clones, around 92% of them seen just once; the ten biggest clones take up more than 1.5%. The data were taken from a study of T cell changes during pregnancy in multiple sclerosis. Looked up from germline, CDR1 is SQVTM and CDR2 is ANQGSEA. This CDR3 is built from 14 residues. Trimming took 6 bases from V and 4 from J, leaving 13 bases between them. This chain uses TRBV29-1 with TRBJ2-6; possible D gene TRBD2, 6 bases. This material consisted of peripheral blood, taken after pregnancy. This clonotype was obtained from a female donor in good health, enrolled as a control in a pregnancy study. CDR3: CSVYPGAGANVLTF. The CDR3 nucleotides read TGCAGCGTCTATCCGGGAGCCGGGGCCAACGTCCTGACTTTC.